The rows below give T cell receptor beta chains drawn from one sample of a study of blood T cell repertoires in COVID-19. The method was immunoSEQ multiplex PCR; TCRdb's version includes in-frame clones alone and lacks a portion of them. The data contain around 300,000 clones, just over 90% of them singletons. The sequencing sample was made of peripheral blood. These TCRs come from a woman in her twenties or thirties with COVID-19, enrolled during active disease. Each CDR3 is given with its conserved first and last residue. A D gene is named only where the DNA matches it firmly. Rows may omit the clone size; those that give it use once, few, many or a size class.

CDR3 protein	CDR3 DNA	clone size	V gene	J gene	D gene
CASRTLTGGTEAFF	TGTGCCAGCAGGACCCTGACAGGGGGCACTGAAGCTTTCTTT	.	TRBV6-5	TRBJ1-1	TRBD1
CSVEDTGGTAYNEQFF	TGCAGCGTTGAAGATACAGGCGGGACCGCCTACAATGAGCAGTTCTTC	.	TRBV29-1	TRBJ2-1	.
CASRGIRDRDMLGTEAFF	TGTGCCAGCAGAGGGATCCGGGACAGGGACATGTTGGGGACTGAAGCTTTCTTT	.	TRBV27	TRBJ1-1	TRBD1
CSVVWQATYEQYF	TGCAGCGTTGTTTGGCAGGCGACCTACGAGCAGTACTTC	.	TRBV29-1	TRBJ2-7	.
CASSLRGLFYNEQFF	TGTGCCAGCAGTTTAAGAGGACTTTTCTACAATGAGCAGTTCTTC	.	TRBV28	TRBJ2-1	.
CASSLSRRGEAFF	TGTGCCAGCAGTTTATCGAGACGGGGTGAAGCTTTCTTT	few	TRBV27	TRBJ1-1	.
CASSQGMAGTDTQYF	TGCGCCAGCAGCCAGGGAATGGCAGGGACAGATACGCAGTATTTT	.	TRBV5-1	TRBJ2-3	.
CASSLARTGGSTNEKLFF	TGTGCCAGCAGCTTAGCTAGGACAGGGGGCTCGACTAATGAAAAACTGTTTTTT	.	TRBV7-8	TRBJ1-4	TRBD1
CASSYGQVNEQFF	TGTGCCAGCAGTTACGGACAGGTTAATGAGCAGTTCTTC	.	TRBV6-2/TRBV6-3	TRBJ2-1	TRBD1
CASRVGGNQPQHF	TGTGCCAGCCGCGTCGGGGGCAATCAGCCCCAGCATTTT	.	TRBV19	TRBJ1-5	.
CASSPGWIAGAYEQYF	TGTGCCAGCAGCCCCGGATGGATAGCGGGGGCATACGAGCAGTACTTC	.	TRBV21-1	TRBJ2-7	.